The 11 T cell receptor beta chains listed next were all sequenced from one sample in a study of tumor and adjacent non-tumor tissue in lung cancer. No cell sorting was done before RNA was extracted from the tissue. The library came from three nested PCR rounds adapted from ARM-PCR protocols. TCRdb reprocessed the multiplex PCR reads with MiXCR, giving one entry per CDR3 protein. The sample carries more than 85,000 distinct CDR3 sequences, around two thirds recorded once. The sample was lung tumor tissue. The receptors were gathered from a man aged 65 to 85 with non-small cell lung cancer.

The gene calls are TRBV7-2 and TRBJ2-7, with unresolved D. Trimming removed 6 bases from V and 2 bases from J, with 11 bases in between. The CDR3 contains 13 residues. CDR1 is SGHTA and CDR2 is FQGNSA in the germline V gene. CDR3 DNA: TGTGCCAGCAGACCAGCAGGACCCTACGAGCAGTACTTC. Translating gives CASRPAGPYEQYF.

The chain has TRBV29-1 and TRBJ1-1; D is ambiguous. Trimming took off 5 bases at V and 1 base at J, with 14 bases between the two ends. The length of the CDR3 is 14 residues. Germline V gives CDR1 SQVTM, CDR2 ANQGSEA. The CDR3 nucleotides are TGCAGCGTTAAAGTTAACCTCCAGAACACTGAAGCTTTCTTT. This gives the protein CSVKVNLQNTEAFF.

This clonotype has ten or more counts. V gene TRBV6-5 combines with J gene TRBJ2-3; 8 nucleotides align to TRBD1. CDR3 length: 15 residues. Trimming at V came to 4 bases and at J to 2 bases, leaving 5 bases not matched to a gene. Germline V gene lookup returns CDR1 MNHEY and CDR2 SVGAGI. The chain's CDR3 is CASSWTGTATDTQYF. CDR3 in DNA: TGTGCCAGCAGTTGGACAGGGACGGCCACAGATACGCAGTATTTT.

Written as DNA, the CDR3 is TGTGCCAGCAGTATGGTCGGGATTTATGGCTACACCTTC. The encoded protein is CASSMVGIYGYTF. This chain connects TRBV12-3 or TRBV12-4 to TRBJ1-2, with no clear D. CDR3 size: 13 residues. Trimming removed 5 bases at V and 5 bases at J, with 12 bases between.

This clonotype was counted ten times or more. This chain connects TRBV20-1 to TRBJ2-1; D is perhaps TRBD2 (5 bases). Deletions cut 6 bases from V and 9 bases from J, with 18 bases between. CDR3 length: 13 residues. Germline CDR1 is DFQATT and CDR2 is SNEGSKA (reference sequence). CDR3 residues: CSADRETTLEQFF. In DNA form, the CDR3 reads TGCAGTGCGGACCGGGAAACTACACTTGAGCAGTTCTTC.

This CDR3 reads CASSTLFRVRSHEQYF. DNA for the CDR3: TGTGCCAGCAGTACCCTCTTTAGGGTCAGGAGTCACGAGCAGTACTTC. The gene calls are TRBV28 and TRBJ2-7; no firm D call. The CDR3 has 16 residues. CDR1 is MDHEN and CDR2 is SYDVKM in the germline V gene. The ends were cut back, 5 bases at V and 5 bases at J, with 22 bases in the middle.

This clonotype was seen more than once but under ten times. The J gene is TRBJ2-1, the V gene TRBV7-9; 9 bases match TRBD2. Unmatched junction bases numbered 7, after V lost 3 bases and J lost 7 bases. The CDR3 is 15 residues long. Germline CDR1 and CDR2: SEHNR and FQNEAQ (reference sequence). DNA of the CDR3: TGTGCCAGCAGCTTCCCAACTAGCGGGTTAAATGAGCAGTTCTTC. Translation gives CASSFPTSGLNEQFF.

As for this clonotype: This may be a read error: a much more frequent sequence differs by one nucleotide. The chain employs TRBV14 and TRBJ1-1; D is uncertain. The CDR3 sequence is 13 residues long. Germline loops: CDR1 SGHDN, CDR2 FVKESK. In DNA form, the CDR3 reads TGTGCCAGCAGCCAATGGGTGAACACTAAAGCTTTCTTT. Amino acid sequence: CASSQWVNTKAFF.

Concerning this clonotype itself: At one end, the junction sequence differs from germline, possibly due to a read error. The chain is built from TRBV11-3 and TRBJ2-4; 7 bases agree with TRBD1. CDR3 length: 16 amino acids. Germline CDR1 SGHNT, CDR2 YENEEA. The CDR3 spells CASSANRGSARNTQYF. CDR3 nucleotides: TGCGCCAGCAGCGCAAACAGGGGTTCGGCCAGAAACACTCAGTACTTC.

In its sample, this clonotype was seen once. The germline gene is not matched at one end of the junction; a read error may be the cause. The chain carries TRBV6-4 and TRBJ2-1, with D perhaps TRBD1 or TRBD2 (6 bases each). This CDR3 has 15 amino acids. CDR1 is MRHNA and CDR2 is SNTAGT in the germline V gene. CDR3 nucleotide sequence: TGTGCCAACAGTGGGACGGGGGCTGGCTACAATGAGCAGTTCTTC. This codes for CANSGTGAGYNEQFF.

This clonotype was detected many times. The chain links TRBV27 to TRBJ2-5; D not certain. Looked up from germline, CDR1 is MNHEY and CDR2 is SMNVEV (reference sequence). The CDR3 runs to 14 residues. The V and J ends lost 3 bases and 0 bases respectively, with 8 bases between them. The CDR3 DNA reads TGTGCCAGCAGTTTTGGTTCGTACCAAGAGACCCAGTACTTC. Translated, it gives CASSFGSYQETQYF.